This T cell receptor beta chain appears in the sequencing data of a study of T cells after yellow fever vaccination. 5'RACE template switching produced TCR cDNA carrying a universal primer site and UMIs. TCRdb fed the 5' RACE reads into MiXCR, producing one record per CDR3 protein. Among around 530,000 distinct CDR3 sequences, about 17% were seen once, and the ten largest hold roughly 17%. CDR1 and CDR2 (germline): DFQATT, SNEGSKA (reference sequence). Trimming left V 1 base short and J 1 base short, with 12 bases between. CDR3 length: 15 amino acids. Ten or more counts support this clonotype. Its antigen is as yet unknown. Points from the study as a whole: Most primary-vaccination clones reappeared after the booster (just under 98% CD4, about 87% CD8). By day 5 rather than day 15, the secondary response had peaked, though it was weaker. Contamination of FACS-sorted repertoires by abundant clonotypes from the bulk population could occur.

The sequence derives from a man between 18 and 29 years old who received the YFV17D yellow fever vaccine. The chain uses TRBV20-1 and TRBJ2-3; a weak D match, TRBD2 (7 bases). Source: PBMCs, taken 5 to 6 days after the first yellow fever vaccination. The DNA for the CDR3 is TGCAGTGCTAGAGCGGGGGGCGGGGGCACAGATACGCAGTATTTT. Its protein is CSARAGGGGTDTQYF.